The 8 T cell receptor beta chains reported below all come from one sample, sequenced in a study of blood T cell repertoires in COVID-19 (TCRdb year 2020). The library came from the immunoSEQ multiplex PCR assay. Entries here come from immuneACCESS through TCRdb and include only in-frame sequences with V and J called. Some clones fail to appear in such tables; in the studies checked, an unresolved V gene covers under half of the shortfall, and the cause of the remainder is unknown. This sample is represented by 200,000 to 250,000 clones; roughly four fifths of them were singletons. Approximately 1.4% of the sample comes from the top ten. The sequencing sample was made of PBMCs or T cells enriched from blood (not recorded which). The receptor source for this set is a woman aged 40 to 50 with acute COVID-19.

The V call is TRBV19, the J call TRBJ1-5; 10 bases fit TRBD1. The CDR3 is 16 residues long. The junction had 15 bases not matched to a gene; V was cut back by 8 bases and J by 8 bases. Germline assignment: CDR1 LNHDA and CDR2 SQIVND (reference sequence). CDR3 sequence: CASPQSPGQGGKPQHF. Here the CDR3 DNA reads TGTGCCAGTCCTCAATCGCCCGGACAGGGGGGAAAGCCCCAGCATTTT.

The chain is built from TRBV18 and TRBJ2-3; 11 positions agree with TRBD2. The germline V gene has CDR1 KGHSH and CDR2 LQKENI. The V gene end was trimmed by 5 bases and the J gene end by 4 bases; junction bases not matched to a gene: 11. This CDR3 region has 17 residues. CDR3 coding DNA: TGTGCCAGCTCATCGGGACTAGCGGAGGGGGAGTCAGATACGCAGTATTTT. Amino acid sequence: CASSSGLAEGESDTQYF.

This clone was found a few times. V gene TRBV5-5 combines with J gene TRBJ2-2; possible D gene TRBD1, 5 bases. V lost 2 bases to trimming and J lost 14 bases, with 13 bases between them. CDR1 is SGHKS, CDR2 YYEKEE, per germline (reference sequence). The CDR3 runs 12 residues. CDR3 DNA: TGTGCCAGCAGCTTCCAGGGAAAAGGTCTGTTTTTT. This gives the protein CASSFQGKGLFF.

CDR3 in DNA: TGTGCCAGTAGGACTAGCGGGGGGTCCCCAGAGACCCAGTACTTC. This encodes CASRTSGGSPETQYF. The J gene is TRBJ2-5, the V gene TRBV19; 13 bases agree with TRBD2. The ends lost 6 bases at V and 4 bases at J; junction bases unmatched: 5. The CDR3 is 15 residues long. Germline V gene data show CDR1 as LNHDA and CDR2 as SQIVND (reference sequence). Drawing the rest from reference TRBV19 and TRBJ2-5, the complete variable domain is DGGITQSPKYLFRKEGQNVTLSCEQNLNHDAMYWYRQDPGQGLRLIYYSQIVNDFQKGDIAEGYSVSREKKESFPLTVTSAQKNPTAFYLCASRTSGGSPETQYFGPGTRLLVL.

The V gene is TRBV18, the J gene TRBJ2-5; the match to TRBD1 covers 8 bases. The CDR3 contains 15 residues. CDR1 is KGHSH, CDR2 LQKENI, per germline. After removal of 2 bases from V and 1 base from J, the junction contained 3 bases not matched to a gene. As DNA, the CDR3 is TGTGCCAGCTCACCAGGACAGGGTGTCCAAGAGACCCAGTACTTC. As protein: CASSPGQGVQETQYF.

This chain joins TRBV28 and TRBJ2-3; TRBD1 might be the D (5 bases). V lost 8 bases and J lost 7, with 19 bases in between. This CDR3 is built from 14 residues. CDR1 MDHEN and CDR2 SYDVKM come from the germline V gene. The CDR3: CASGTQGKLYTQYF. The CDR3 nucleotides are TGTGCCAGCGGCACCCAGGGCAAGTTGTATACGCAGTATTTT.

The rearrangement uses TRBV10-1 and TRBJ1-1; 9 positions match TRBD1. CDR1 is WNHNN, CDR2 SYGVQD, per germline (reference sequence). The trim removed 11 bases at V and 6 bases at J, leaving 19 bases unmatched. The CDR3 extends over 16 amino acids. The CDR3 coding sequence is TGCGCCGTCGGGCGCCGGGACAGGGATTTGTGGGCTGAAGCTTTCTTT. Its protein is CAVGRRDRDLWAEAFF.

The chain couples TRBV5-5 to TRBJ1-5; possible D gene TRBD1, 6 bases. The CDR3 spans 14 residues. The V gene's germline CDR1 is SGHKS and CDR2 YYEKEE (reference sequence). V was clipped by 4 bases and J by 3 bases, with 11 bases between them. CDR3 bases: TGTGCCAGCAGCCCGGGACACGACAATCAGCCCCAGCATTTT. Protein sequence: CASSPGHDNQPQHF.